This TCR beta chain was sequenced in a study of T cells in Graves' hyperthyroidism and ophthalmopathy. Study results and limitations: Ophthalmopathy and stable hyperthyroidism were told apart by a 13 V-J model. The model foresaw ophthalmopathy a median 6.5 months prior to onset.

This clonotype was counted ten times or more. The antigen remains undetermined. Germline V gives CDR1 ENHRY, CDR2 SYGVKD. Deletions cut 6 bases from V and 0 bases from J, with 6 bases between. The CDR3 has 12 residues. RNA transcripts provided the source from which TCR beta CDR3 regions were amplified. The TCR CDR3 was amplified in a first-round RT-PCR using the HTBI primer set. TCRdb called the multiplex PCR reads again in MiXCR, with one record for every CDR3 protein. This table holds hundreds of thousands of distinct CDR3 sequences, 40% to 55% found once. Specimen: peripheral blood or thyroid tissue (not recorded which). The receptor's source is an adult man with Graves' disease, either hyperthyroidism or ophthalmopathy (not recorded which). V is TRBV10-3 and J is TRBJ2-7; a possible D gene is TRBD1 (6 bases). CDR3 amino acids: CAIRDSSYEQYF. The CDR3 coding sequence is TGTGCCATCAGGGACAGCTCCTACGAGCAGTACTTC.